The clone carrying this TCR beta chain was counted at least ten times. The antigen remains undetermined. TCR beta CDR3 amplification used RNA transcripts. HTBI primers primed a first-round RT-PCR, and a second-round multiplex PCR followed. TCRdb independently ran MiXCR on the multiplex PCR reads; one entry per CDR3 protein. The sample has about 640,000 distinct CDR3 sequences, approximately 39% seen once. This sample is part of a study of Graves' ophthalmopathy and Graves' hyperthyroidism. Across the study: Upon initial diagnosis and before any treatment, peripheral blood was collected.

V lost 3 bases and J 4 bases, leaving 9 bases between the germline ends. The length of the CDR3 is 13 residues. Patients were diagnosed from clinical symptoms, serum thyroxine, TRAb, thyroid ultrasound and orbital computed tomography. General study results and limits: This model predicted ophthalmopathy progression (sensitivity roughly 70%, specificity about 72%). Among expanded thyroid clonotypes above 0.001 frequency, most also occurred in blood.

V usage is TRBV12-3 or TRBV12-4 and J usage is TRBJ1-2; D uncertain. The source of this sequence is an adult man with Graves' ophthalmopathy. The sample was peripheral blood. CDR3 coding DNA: TGTGCCAGCAGTTTTATGCCGGGCTATGGCTACACCTTC. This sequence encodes CASSFMPGYGYTF.